This TCR beta chain derives from a study of blood T cell repertoires in COVID-19. Study background: Italy, Spain and the United States were the sources of the convalescent and acute COVID-19 samples. T cells, B-cell-depleted T cells, or PBMCs provided the cDNA or gDNA that served as material.

Original analysis: Researchers report that nucleated cell counts were estimated from reference gene primer amplification. This table comes from immunoSEQ multiplex PCR, and its TCRdb copy is limited to in-frame clones, with some not included. V and J calls and clone size are copied from that table; D and trimming were computed from the DNA. The table lists approximately 220,000 clones, 80% to 90% of them singletons. Trimming took 4 bases from V and 1 from J; bases not matched to a gene: 3. Germline V gives CDR1 KGHDR, CDR2 SFDVKD. CDR3 length: 15 residues. Sequenced sample: peripheral blood. The sequence came from a middle-aged woman with active or convalescent COVID-19. This chain uses TRBV24-1 with TRBJ2-5, with TRBD1 matching 9 bases. Here the CDR3 reads CATSDPTGGQETQYF. CDR3 nucleotides: TGTGCCACCAGTGACCCGACAGGGGGCCAAGAGACCCAGTACTTC.